This T cell receptor (beta chain) was obtained from a study of T cells in Graves' hyperthyroidism and ophthalmopathy. Each person with ophthalmopathy scored at least 3 on the Clinical Activity Score, reached NOSPECS grade 4 or higher, and had been ill under 3 months. Uncontrolled infection, other autoimmune disease, pregnancy or lactation barred patients from enrollment. TCR beta CDR3 regions were amplified from RNA. A set of HTBI primers served as the primers for a first-round RT-PCR of the TCR CDR3. TCRdb analysed the multiplex PCR reads with MiXCR anew, one entry per CDR3 protein. The sample yields 350,000 or so distinct CDR3 sequences, 15% to 20% seen once. In its sample, this clonotype was seen many times. What it binds is not known. Findings and caveats of the study: In blood, most of the thyroid clonotypes expanded above 0.001 were also present.

Sequencing was performed on blood. This TCR was recovered from a woman between 35 and 50 years old with Graves' ophthalmopathy.

The CDR3 loop reads CASSSGLVNTGELFF. CDR3 coding DNA: TGTGCCAGCAGCTCGGGACTAGTGAACACCGGGGAGCTGTTTTTT. This chain connects TRBV7-3 to TRBJ2-2, with 8 bases that match TRBD2. V gave up 4 bases and J gave up 1 base; unmatched junction bases: 2. Germline V CDR1 and CDR2: SGHTA, FQGTGA. The CDR3 contains 15 residues.